A selection of T cell receptor beta chains follows, all from one sample in a study of identical twins. MiXCR, applied by TCRdb to the 5' RACE reads, yields one record per CDR3 protein. Of hundreds of thousands of distinct CDR3 sequences listed, roughly 7% were seen once; the top ten hold roughly 3.6%. These data also formed part of another study, on yellow fever vaccine responses in identical twins.

The specimen was memory (CD45RO+) T cells sorted from blood. The receptors stem from a woman aged 18-29 years in good health. Both conserved end residues are part of each CDR3. The D gene is left open where the match is weak. Some rows mark clone size as missing; the rest say once, few, many or name a class of expanded clone.

CDR3nt	CDR3aa	abundance	j_gene	v_gene	d_gene
TGTGCCAGCAGCTTAACTCCGGGACAGGGAGGTGGCTACACCTTC	CASSLTPGQGGGYTF	.	TRBJ1-2	TRBV7-2	TRBD1
TGTGCCAGCAGCCAAGCCCTAGCGGGAGGGCTAAAATACTACAATGAGCAGTTCTTC	CASSQALAGGLKYYNEQFF	few	TRBJ2-1	TRBV14	TRBD2
TGTGCCATCTGGTACGGGACAGGGGGCACCCGCTCTGGAAACACCATATATTTT	CAIWYGTGGTRSGNTIYF	few	TRBJ1-3	TRBV3-1	TRBD1
TGTGCCAGCAGCCAGATCAGGGGGCTTAGTAGCGAGCAGTACTTC	CASSQIRGLSSEQYF	.	TRBJ2-7	TRBV5-5	TRBD1
TGTGCCAGCAGAGGGGTCTGGACAGTGAACTATGGCTACACCTTC	CASRGVWTVNYGYTF	few	TRBJ1-2	TRBV2	.
TGTGCCAGCAGCTCCCGACTAGCGGGATTAACAGATACGCAGTATTTT	CASSSRLAGLTDTQYF	.	TRBJ2-3	TRBV9	TRBD2
TGTGCCAGCAGCTTAGAGGGTGTCGGGGAGCTGTTTTTT	CASSLEGVGELFF	few	TRBJ2-2	TRBV7-9	.
TGTGCCAGCTCACCAAGCATAACAGGGGCGGACACCGGGGAGCTGTTTTTT	CASSPSITGADTGELFF	few	TRBJ2-2	TRBV18	TRBD1
TGCAGTGCTAGTTTCCAGGGAAACACTGAAGCTTTCTTT	CSASFQGNTEAFF	many	TRBJ1-1	TRBV20-1	.
TGTGCCAGCATTCCCCCGGGGGGGAATGAGCAGTTCTTC	CASIPPGGNEQFF	.	TRBJ2-1	TRBV6-6	TRBD2
TGCGCCAGCAAGACCTTGAGCACAGATACGCAGTATTTT	CASKTLSTDTQYF	many	TRBJ2-3	TRBV4-1	.
TGCAGTGCTCCGAATCCAGATACGCAGTATTTT	CSAPNPDTQYF	few	TRBJ2-3	TRBV20-1	.
TGCGCCAGCAGGCCGACAGGGGTGATTGCCAACGTCCTGACTTTC	CASRPTGVIANVLTF	few	TRBJ2-6	TRBV5-1	TRBD1
TGTGCCAGCAGTTTCGGACTGTATGCTAATTCACCCCTCCACTTT	CASSFGLYANSPLHF	.	TRBJ1-6	TRBV6-5	.
TGCAGCGCTCCGACAGGATCGAACACAGATACGCAGTATTTT	CSAPTGSNTDTQYF	.	TRBJ2-3	TRBV29-1	.
TGTGCCAGCAGTGGCACCGGACAGTCGGATACGCAGTATTTT	CASSGTGQSDTQYF	many	TRBJ2-3	TRBV6-4	.
TGTGCCAGCAGTTTAGGACACAAGCGGGCCCAAGAGACCCAGTACTTC	CASSLGHKRAQETQYF	many	TRBJ2-5	TRBV12-3/TRBV12-4	.
TGTGCCAGCAGTTTCCCCGGCATGAACACTGAAGCTTTCTTT	CASSFPGMNTEAFF	many	TRBJ1-1	TRBV12-3/TRBV12-4	.
TGTGCCAGCAGCGCCGGGACAGCCACTGCAACTAATGAAAAACTGTTTTTT	CASSAGTATATNEKLFF	many	TRBJ1-4	TRBV7-9	TRBD1
TGTGCCAGCAGTCGTAACGGGCGGATTGACGAGCAGTACTTC	CASSRNGRIDEQYF	.	TRBJ2-7	TRBV7-6	.
TGTGCCAGCAGCTCGGCTCCGGGCAATGAGCAGTTCTTC	CASSSAPGNEQFF	few	TRBJ2-1	TRBV5-4	.
TGCAGTGCACCCGGGACTAGCGGCAACAATGAGCAGTTCTTC	CSAPGTSGNNEQFF	few	TRBJ2-1	TRBV20-1	TRBD2
TGTGCCAGCTCCCTGGCTAGCGGGACCTCCTACGAGCAGTACTTC	CASSLASGTSYEQYF	few	TRBJ2-7	TRBV7-2	TRBD2
TGTGCCAGCGTTAGGACTAGCGGGAGTAGGGTATACGAGCAGTACTTC	CASVRTSGSRVYEQYF	few	TRBJ2-7	TRBV2	TRBD2